Shown below are 16 T cell receptor beta chains from a single sample sequenced in a study of cytomegalovirus exposure and HLA in healthy donors. Use of 60 Vbeta and 13 Jbeta primers characterized the PCR. Clones were read by immunoSEQ multiplex PCR, and TCRdb kept only the in-frame ones, dropping some. The sample yields over 150,000 clones, under 85% seen once. Sequences were obtained from PBMCs. These receptors all come from a man between 18 and 35 years old in good health and CMV-seronegative.

This chain links TRBV5-8 with TRBJ2-3; 8 positions agree with TRBD1. The CDR3 has 17 residues. Germline V gene data show CDR1 as SGHTS and CDR2 as YDEGEE. Trimming cost V 5 bases and J 5 bases; bases outside gene matches: 16. In nucleotides, the CDR3 is TGTGCCAGCAGTTACGGACAGGGACTTTCCCTTCGAGATACGCAGTATTTT. This sequence encodes CASSYGQGLSLRDTQYF.

A single count supports this clone. The chain carries TRBV10-3 and TRBJ2-1; possible D gene TRBD1, 6 bases. Per the germline V gene, CDR1 is ENHRY and CDR2 is SYGVKD. The CDR3 loop spans 13 amino acids. Trimming took off 5 bases at V and 8 bases at J, with 13 bases between the two ends. The CDR3 DNA sequence: TGTGCCATCAGTCAACAGGGTAGGTATGAGCAGTTCTTC. The encoded protein is CAISQQGRYEQFF.

This clone was counted between two and nine times. The chain employs TRBV19 and TRBJ2-2; D is perhaps TRBD1 (5 bases). Germline lookup yields CDR1 LNHDA and CDR2 SQIVND (reference sequence). This CDR3 has 16 residues. V lost 6 bases, J lost 6 bases, and 20 bases lay in between. The CDR3 DNA reads as TGTGCCAGTAGAGAGGCAGGGCCCTTTTGGTCCGGGGAGCTGTTTTTT. Translating it yields CASREAGPFWSGELFF.

The J gene is TRBJ2-1, the V gene TRBV7-9, with a possible D match to TRBD2 (5 bases). The CDR3 is 16 residues long. The germline gives CDR1 SEHNR, CDR2 FQNEAQ (reference sequence). Trimming cost V 5 bases and J 7 bases, with 21 bases left between them. The CDR3, as DNA: TGTGCCAGCAGCCCCCCGGTACGAGGGATCGATAATGAGCAGTTCTTC. Encoded protein: CASSPPVRGIDNEQFF.

In the case of this clone: Its ends do not fully match the called genes, so a read error is possible. The chain is built from TRBV4-3 and TRBJ2-2, with 10 bases fitting TRBD1. This CDR3 has 17 amino acids. Germline loops: CDR1 LGHNA, CDR2 YSLEER. CDR3 in amino acids: CASTQAPGTGDTGELFF. The CDR3 DNA follows: TGCGCCAGCACCCAAGCCCCCGGGACAGGGGACACCGGGGAGCTGTTTTTT.

About this clone itself: Different DNA sequences within this sample yield the same CDR3. The chain links TRBV11-3 to TRBJ2-7, with D possibly being TRBD1 (6 bases). Trimming removed 5 bases at V and 6 bases at J, with 14 bases between. The germline CDR1 and CDR2 sequences are SGHNT and YENEEA. This CDR3 has 13 residues. The CDR3 bases are TGTGCCAGCAGCCTAGGTACAGGGAGCGAGCAGTACTTC. Amino acid sequence: CASSLGTGSEQYF.

The rearrangement uses TRBV6-4 and TRBJ1-2, with D perhaps TRBD1 (6 bases). Germline CDR1 is MRHNA and CDR2 is SNTAGT. V lost 6 bases to trimming and J lost 4 bases, with 21 bases between them. There are 16 residues in the CDR3. The CDR3 spells CASSEWPGGAGYGYTF. DNA of the CDR3: TGTGCCAGCAGCGAGTGGCCGGGGGGCGCGGGCTATGGCTACACCTTC.

This clone was observed a few times. This chain joins TRBV4-1 and TRBJ2-1, with TRBD2 matching over 7 bases. Germline V gene lookup returns CDR1 MGHRA and CDR2 YSYEKL. J lost 9 bases, V lost 4 bases, and 6 bases had no gene match. CDR3 length equals 13 residues. The CDR3 spells CASSPDSGGEQFF. The CDR3 DNA reads TGCGCCAGCAGCCCCGATTCGGGGGGTGAGCAGTTCTTC.

Note on this clone: Sequence at one end of the junction differs from germline and may be a read error. This sequence joins TRBV7-9 and TRBJ2-4, with D possibly matching TRBD1 (6 bases). Germline V gene lookup returns CDR1 SEHNR and CDR2 FQNEAQ (reference sequence). This CDR3 has 14 amino acids. In DNA form, the CDR3 reads TGTGCCAGCAGCTTAGACAGGGTCGAAAACAGTCAGTACTTC. Its protein product is CASSLDRVENSQYF.

This chain uses TRBV30 with TRBJ1-2; TRBD1 aligns across 12 bases. The V gene end was trimmed by 3 bases and the J gene end by 7 bases; junction bases not matched to a gene: 6. CDR1 and CDR2 from the germline V gene are GTSNPN and SVGIG (reference sequence). This CDR3 is 14 amino acids long. CDR3 DNA sequence: TGTGCCTGGAGCGCCGGGACAGGGGGCTTTGGCTACACCTTC. Its protein product is CAWSAGTGGFGYTF. Using reference TRBV30 and TRBJ1-2 for the parts outside the CDR3, the full variable domain is SQTIHQWPATLVQPVGSPLSLECTVEGTSNPNLYWYRQAAGRGLQLLFYSVGIGQISSEVPQNLSASRPQDRQFILSSKKLLLSDSGFYLCAWSAGTGGFGYTFGSGTRLTVV.

This clone has only a few counts. Its ends do not fully match the called genes, so a read error is possible. The J gene is TRBJ2-6, the V gene TRBV5-4; perhaps TRBD1 as D (5 bases). The CDR3 totals 15 residues. CDR1 SGHNT and CDR2 YYREEE come from the germline V gene (reference sequence). Here the CDR3 reads CASSPYASGANGLTF. The CDR3 DNA follows: TGTGCCAGCAGCCCCTACGCTTCTGGGGCCAACGGCCTGACTTTC.

This chain joins TRBV9 and TRBJ1-4, with D possibly being TRBD1 (5 bases). CDR1 and CDR2 (germline): SGDLS, YYNGEE. The V end lost 5 bases, the J end lost 0 bases, and 20 bases lay between the germline ends. The CDR3 consists of 18 residues. DNA of the CDR3: TGTGCCAGCAGAATTGCTGTTGGGAGGGGCGCAACTAATGAAAAACTGTTTTTT. This encodes CASRIAVGRGATNEKLFF.

The rearrangement links TRBV7-2 to TRBJ1-2; 9 bases are shared with TRBD1. Germline V gene lookup returns CDR1 SGHTA and CDR2 FQGNSA. CDR3 length equals 14 residues. Trimming removed 4 bases from V and 4 bases from J; junction bases left unmatched: 4. For the CDR3, the DNA is TGTGCCAGCAGCTCGGACAGGGGCCCCTATGGCTACACCTTC. This gives the protein CASSSDRGPYGYTF.

This clone was found once. The CDR3 is CASSRSGGFNEQFF. The DNA of the CDR3 is TGTGCCAGCAGTCGCAGCGGGGGCTTTAATGAGCAGTTCTTC. The V gene is TRBV25-1, the J gene TRBJ2-1; 8 bases line up with TRBD2. CDR1 MGHDK and CDR2 SYGVNS come from the germline V gene. The CDR3 extends over 14 amino acids. V trimming: 5 bases; J trimming: 7 bases; junction bases outside the gene matches: 7.

The chain joins TRBV28 to TRBJ1-1, with TRBD1 as a possible D gene (6 bases). Between the trimmed V and J ends, which lost 5 bases and 9 bases, there was a span of 13 bases. The length of the CDR3 is 12 residues. Per the germline V gene, CDR1 is MDHEN and CDR2 is SYDVKM. CDR3 in amino acids: CASSPPGHKAFF. In DNA, the CDR3 is TGTGCCAGCAGTCCGCCGGGACATAAAGCTTTCTTT.

This chain connects TRBV6-5 to TRBJ2-1; D is unresolved. In germline, CDR1 is MNHEY, CDR2 SVGAGI. V was cut by 6 bases and J by 1 base, with 13 bases left in between. The CDR3 contains 15 residues. CDR3 sequence reads: CASSPNSGSYNEQFF. CDR3 bases: TGTGCCAGCAGCCCCAACTCGGGTTCCTACAATGAGCAGTTCTTC.